The 7 T cell receptor beta chains reported below all come from one sample, sequenced in a study of response to subunit inactivated influenza vaccine. Via MiXCR, TCRdb re-called the RT-PCR reads, giving one row per CDR3 protein. The table lists approximately 310,000 distinct CDR3 sequences, just over 20% of them singletons. This material consisted of PBMCs from blood, taken roughly 20 months after vaccination. The receptor source for this set is a man in his fifties or sixties who received an inactivated influenza vaccine.

Here the CDR3 DNA reads TGTGCCAGCAGCAACCGGGACAGGGGCTACACTGAAGCTTTCTTT. It translates to CASSNRDRGYTEAFF. This chain connects TRBV3-1 to TRBJ1-1; TRBD1 matches at 10 bases. The CDR3 runs to 15 residues. CDR1 LGHDT and CDR2 YNNKEL come from the germline V gene (reference sequence). V lost 5 bases to trimming and J lost 3 bases; unmatched junction nucleotides: 6.

This clonotype has ten or more counts. The V and J genes are TRBV5-5 and TRBJ1-5; D gene ambiguous. CDR1 SGHKS and CDR2 YYEKEE come from the germline V gene (reference sequence). Trimming pared 0 bases from V and 3 bases from J, leaving 7 bases between. The CDR3 is made up of 14 amino acids. The CDR3 nucleotides read TGTGCCAGCAGCTTGGTTAGAAACAATCAGCCCCAGCATTTT. It codes for CASSLVRNNQPQHF.

This clonotype was observed a few times. The CDR3 nucleotides are TGTGCCAGCAGTCAAGGGACAGGGGAGACCGGGGAGCTGTTTTTT. It encodes CASSQGTGETGELFF. The chain carries TRBV12-3 or TRBV12-4 and TRBJ2-2; TRBD1 aligns across 10 bases. V lost 5 bases to trimming and J lost 5 bases; unmatched junction nucleotides: 5. The CDR3 contains 15 residues.

The gene calls are TRBV6-9 and TRBJ1-5; D may be TRBD1 (5 bases). Trimming removed 1 base from V and 0 bases from J, with 13 bases in between. This CDR3 comprises 17 residues. Germline loops: CDR1 MNHGY, CDR2 SVAAGI. The CDR3 DNA reads as TGTGCCAGCAGTTATTGGGGGGGGACCTATAGCAATCAGCCCCAGCATTTT. This gives the protein CASSYWGGTYSNQPQHF.

This clonotype was seen a handful of times. The genes are TRBV20-1 and TRBJ1-5; no clear D. The length of the CDR3 is 15 residues. Germline V gene data show CDR1 as DFQATT and CDR2 as SNEGSKA (reference sequence). V was clipped by 0 bases and J by 4 bases, with 13 bases between them. The CDR3 nucleotides are TGCAGTGCTAGAGAGGACGGACGGGGAAATCAGCCCCAGCATTTT. Translating gives CSAREDGRGNQPQHF.

This chain links TRBV6-5 with TRBJ2-7, with 8 bases that match TRBD1. CDR3 length equals 13 residues. Unmatched junction bases numbered 4, after V lost 4 bases and J lost 5 bases. Germline loops: CDR1 MNHEY, CDR2 SVGAGI. The DNA for the CDR3 is TGTGCCAGCAGTTCGACAGGGGCCGACGAGCAGTACTTC. It is translated as CASSSTGADEQYF.

This clonotype has ten or more counts. The V gene is TRBV11-2, the J gene TRBJ1-1; tentatively, D is TRBD1 (5 bases). The germline gives CDR1 SGHAT, CDR2 FQNNGV. The V end was cut by 5 bases, the J end by 0 bases, with 16 bases between. The CDR3 totals 16 residues. CDR3 sequence (DNA): TGTGCCAGCAGCGAAGGGGCAGGAATCATGAACACTGAAGCTTTCTTT. Translating it yields CASSEGAGIMNTEAFF.